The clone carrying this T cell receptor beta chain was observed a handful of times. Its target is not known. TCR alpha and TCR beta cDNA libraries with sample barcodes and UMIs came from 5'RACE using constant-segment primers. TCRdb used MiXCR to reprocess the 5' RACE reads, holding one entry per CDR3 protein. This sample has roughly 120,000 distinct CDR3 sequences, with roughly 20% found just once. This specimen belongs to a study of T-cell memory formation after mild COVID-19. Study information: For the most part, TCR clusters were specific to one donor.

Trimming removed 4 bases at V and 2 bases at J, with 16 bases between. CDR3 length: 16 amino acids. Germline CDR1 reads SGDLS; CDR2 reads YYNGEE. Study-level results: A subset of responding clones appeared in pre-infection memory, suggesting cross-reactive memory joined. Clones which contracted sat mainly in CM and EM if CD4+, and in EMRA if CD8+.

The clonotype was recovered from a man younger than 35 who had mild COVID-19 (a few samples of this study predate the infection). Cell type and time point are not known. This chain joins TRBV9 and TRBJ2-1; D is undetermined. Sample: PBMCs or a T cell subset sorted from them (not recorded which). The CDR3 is CASSPPVRQTYNEQFF. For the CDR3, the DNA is TGTGCCAGCAGCCCCCCCGTCCGCCAGACCTACAATGAGCAGTTCTTC.